This T cell receptor beta chain was captured in a study of identical twins. Notes on the study in general: The study based its conclusions on cross-sectional statistical analysis and did not follow the same donors. Compared with unrelated sharing, twin-shared out-of-frame alpha sequences had more low-probability sequences.

Each CDR3 protein is one row after TCRdb ran MiXCR on the 5' RACE reads. The sample comprises 550,000 to 800,000 distinct CDR3 sequences, around 7.5% of which are singletons, and 1.5% to 2% rests with the top ten. Trimming cost V 4 bases and J 4 bases, with 13 bases left between them. CDR1 and CDR2 from the germline V gene are LNHDA and SQIVND (reference sequence). There are 15 residues in the CDR3. Turning to this clonotype: What it binds is unknown.

The same sample was also used in a study of yellow fever vaccine responses in identical twins.

This sequence joins TRBV19 and TRBJ1-4; D may be TRBD1 (5 bases). Specimen: PBMCs. The TCR comes from a woman aged 18 to 35 in good health. The CDR3 region has the DNA TGTGCCAGTAGTAACAACCGGGACCTTAATGAAAAACTGTTTTTT. Its protein product is CASSNNRDLNEKLFF.